This T cell receptor beta chain was identified during a study of lymphopenia after photon versus proton radiotherapy. The germline V gene encodes CDR1 SGHNT and CDR2 YENEEA. This CDR3 comprises 16 residues. Trimming took off 5 bases at V and 0 bases at J, with 15 bases between the two ends. The protocol was immunoSEQ multiplex PCR, while the TCRdb copy is restricted to in-frame clones and leaves out a portion. The table has about 61,000 clones, approximately 83% seen once. Of note for this clone: Its target is unknown.

Whole-study results and caveats: After the lymphocyte nadir, photon-treated repertoires showed oligoclonal expansion, especially of CD8+ Temra cells. Authors raise, but do not show, better survival with proton therapy. In patients who died, overall survival fell as post-nadir TCR diversity dropped more.

The source of this sequence is a middle-aged man with gastric cancer. Specimen: peripheral blood, collected from a patient treated with photon-based radiotherapy. The rearrangement links TRBV11-3 to TRBJ2-3; D might be TRBD1 (6 bases). The CDR3 reads CASSPQGQGSTDTQYF. The CDR3 DNA follows: TGTGCCAGCAGCCCCCAGGGGCAGGGCAGCACAGATACGCAGTATTTT.